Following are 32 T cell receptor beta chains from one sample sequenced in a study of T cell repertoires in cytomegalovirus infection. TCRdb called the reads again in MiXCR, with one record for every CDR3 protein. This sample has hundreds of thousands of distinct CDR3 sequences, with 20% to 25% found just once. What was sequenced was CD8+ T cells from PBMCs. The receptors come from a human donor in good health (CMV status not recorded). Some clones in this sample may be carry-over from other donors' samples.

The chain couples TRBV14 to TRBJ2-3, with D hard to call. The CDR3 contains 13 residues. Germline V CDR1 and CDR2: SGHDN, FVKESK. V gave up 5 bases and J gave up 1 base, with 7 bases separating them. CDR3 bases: TGTGCCAGCAGCTCTCTCCGCACAGATACGCAGTATTTT. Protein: CASSSLRTDTQYF. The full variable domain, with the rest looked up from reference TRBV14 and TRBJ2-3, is EAGVTQFPSHSVIEKGQTVTLRCDPISGHDNLYWYRRVMGKEIKFLLHFVKESKQDESGMPNNRFLAERTGGTYSTLKVQPAELEDSGVYFCASSSLRTDTQYFGPGTRLTVL.

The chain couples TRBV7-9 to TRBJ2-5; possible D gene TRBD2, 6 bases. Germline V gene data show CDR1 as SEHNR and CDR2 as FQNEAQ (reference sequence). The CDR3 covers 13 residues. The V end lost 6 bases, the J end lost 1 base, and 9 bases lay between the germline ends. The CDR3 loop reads CASRAGSQETQYF. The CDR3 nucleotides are TGTGCCAGCAGAGCCGGGAGCCAAGAGACCCAGTACTTC.

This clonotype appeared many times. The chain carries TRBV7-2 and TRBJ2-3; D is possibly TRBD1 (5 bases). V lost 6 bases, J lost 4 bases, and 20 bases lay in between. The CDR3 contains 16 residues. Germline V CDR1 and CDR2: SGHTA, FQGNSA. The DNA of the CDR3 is TGTGCCAGCAGGGATACGACCAGGGTCCGGGCAGATACGCAGTATTTT. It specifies CASRDTTRVRADTQYF.

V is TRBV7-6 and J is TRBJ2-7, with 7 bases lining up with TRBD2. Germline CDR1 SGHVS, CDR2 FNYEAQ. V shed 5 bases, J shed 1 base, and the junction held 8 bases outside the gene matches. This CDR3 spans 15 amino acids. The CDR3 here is CASSPAQGGSYEQYF. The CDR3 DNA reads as TGTGCCAGCAGCCCCGCTCAGGGAGGGTCCTACGAGCAGTACTTC.

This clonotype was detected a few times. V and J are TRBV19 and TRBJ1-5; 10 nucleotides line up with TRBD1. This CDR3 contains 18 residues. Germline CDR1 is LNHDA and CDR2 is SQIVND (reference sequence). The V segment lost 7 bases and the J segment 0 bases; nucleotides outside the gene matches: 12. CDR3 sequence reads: CASTPGTGDFYSNQPQHF. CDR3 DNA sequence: TGTGCCAGTACCCCGGGGACAGGGGATTTCTATAGCAATCAGCCCCAGCATTTT. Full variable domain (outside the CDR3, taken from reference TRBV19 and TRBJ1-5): DGGITQSPKYLFRKEGQNVTLSCEQNLNHDAMYWYRQDPGQGLRLIYYSQIVNDFQKGDIAEGYSVSREKKESFPLTVTSAQKNPTAFYLCASTPGTGDFYSNQPQHFGDGTRLSIL.

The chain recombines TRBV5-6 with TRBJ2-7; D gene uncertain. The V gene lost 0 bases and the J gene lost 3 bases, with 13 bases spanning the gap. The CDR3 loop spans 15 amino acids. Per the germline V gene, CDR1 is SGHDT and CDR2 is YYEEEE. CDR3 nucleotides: TGTGCCAGCAGCTTGGAGGTCGGTACGGACTACGAGCAGTACTTC. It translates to CASSLEVGTDYEQYF.

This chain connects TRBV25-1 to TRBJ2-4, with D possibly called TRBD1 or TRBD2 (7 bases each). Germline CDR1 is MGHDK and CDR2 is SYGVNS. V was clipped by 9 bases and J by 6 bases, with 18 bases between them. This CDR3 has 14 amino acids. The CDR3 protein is CASSEGGGRNIQYF. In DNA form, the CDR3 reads TGTGCCAGTTCGGAGGGAGGGGGCCGAAACATTCAGTACTTC.

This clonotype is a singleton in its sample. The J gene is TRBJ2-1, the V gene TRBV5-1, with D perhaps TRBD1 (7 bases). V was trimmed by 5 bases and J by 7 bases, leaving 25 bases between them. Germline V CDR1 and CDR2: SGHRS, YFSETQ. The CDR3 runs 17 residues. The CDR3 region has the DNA TGCGCCAGCAGTCTACCTAGACAGGGAGGTTTTTTGAATGAGCAGTTCTTC. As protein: CASSLPRQGGFLNEQFF.

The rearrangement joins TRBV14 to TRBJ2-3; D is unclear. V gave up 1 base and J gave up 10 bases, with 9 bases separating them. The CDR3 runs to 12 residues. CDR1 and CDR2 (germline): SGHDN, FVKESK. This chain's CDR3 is CASSQVRGAQYF. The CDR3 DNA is TGTGCCAGCAGCCAAGTTAGAGGTGCGCAGTATTTT.

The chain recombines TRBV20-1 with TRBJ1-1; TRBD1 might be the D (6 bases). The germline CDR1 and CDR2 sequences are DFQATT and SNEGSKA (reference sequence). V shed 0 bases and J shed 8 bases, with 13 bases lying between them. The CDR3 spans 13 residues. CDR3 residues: CSARDHSDREAFF. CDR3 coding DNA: TGCAGTGCTAGAGATCATTCCGACAGGGAAGCTTTCTTT.

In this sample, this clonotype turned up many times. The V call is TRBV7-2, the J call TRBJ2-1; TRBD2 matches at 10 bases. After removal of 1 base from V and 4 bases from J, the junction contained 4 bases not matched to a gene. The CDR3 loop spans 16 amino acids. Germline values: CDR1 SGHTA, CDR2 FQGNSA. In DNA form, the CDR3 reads TGTGCCAGCAGCTTAGTCCTAGCGGGGGTATACAATGAGCAGTTCTTC. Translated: CASSLVLAGVYNEQFF.

CDR3 region: CASISGEQFF. CDR3 nucleotide sequence: TGTGCCAGCATAAGCGGCGAGCAGTTCTTC. The chain couples TRBV2 to TRBJ2-1; D is perhaps TRBD2 (5 bases). The CDR3 has 10 amino acids. The germline gives CDR1 SNHLY, CDR2 FYNNEI. Between the trimmed V and J ends, which lost 7 bases and 10 bases, there was a span of 8 bases.

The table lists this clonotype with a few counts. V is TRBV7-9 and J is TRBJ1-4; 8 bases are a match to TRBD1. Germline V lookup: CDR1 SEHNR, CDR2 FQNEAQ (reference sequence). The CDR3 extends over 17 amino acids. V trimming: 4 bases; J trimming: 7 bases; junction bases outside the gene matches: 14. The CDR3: CASSWPRDRIRGEKLFF. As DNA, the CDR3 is TGTGCCAGCAGCTGGCCCCGGGACAGGATTCGAGGTGAAAAACTGTTTTTT.

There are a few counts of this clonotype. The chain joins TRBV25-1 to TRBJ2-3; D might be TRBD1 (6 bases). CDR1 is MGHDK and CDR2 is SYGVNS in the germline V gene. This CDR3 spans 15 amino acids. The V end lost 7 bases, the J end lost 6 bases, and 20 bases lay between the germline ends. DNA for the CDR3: TGTGCCAGCACGACGGGGACACGGGCATCGGATACGCAGTATTTT. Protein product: CASTTGTRASDTQYF.

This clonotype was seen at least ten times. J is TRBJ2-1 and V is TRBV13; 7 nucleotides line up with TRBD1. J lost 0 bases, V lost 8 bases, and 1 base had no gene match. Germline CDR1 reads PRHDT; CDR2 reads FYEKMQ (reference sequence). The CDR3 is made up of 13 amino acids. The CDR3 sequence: CASRDSSYNEQFF. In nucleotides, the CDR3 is TGTGCCAGCCGGGACAGCTCCTACAATGAGCAGTTCTTC.

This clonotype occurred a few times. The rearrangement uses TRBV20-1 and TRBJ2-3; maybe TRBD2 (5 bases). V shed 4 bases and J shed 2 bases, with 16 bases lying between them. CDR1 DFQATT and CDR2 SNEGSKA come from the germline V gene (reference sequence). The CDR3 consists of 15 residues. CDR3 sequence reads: CSAITGFSATDTQYF. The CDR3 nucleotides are TGCAGTGCTATCACGGGGTTCTCCGCCACAGATACGCAGTATTTT.

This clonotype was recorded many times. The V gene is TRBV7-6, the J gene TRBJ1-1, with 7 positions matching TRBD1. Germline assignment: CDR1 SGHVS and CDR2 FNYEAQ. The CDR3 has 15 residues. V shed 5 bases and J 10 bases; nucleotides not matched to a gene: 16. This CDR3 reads CASSPFGTAISGAFF. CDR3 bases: TGTGCCAGCAGCCCGTTTGGGACAGCGATATCGGGAGCTTTCTTT.

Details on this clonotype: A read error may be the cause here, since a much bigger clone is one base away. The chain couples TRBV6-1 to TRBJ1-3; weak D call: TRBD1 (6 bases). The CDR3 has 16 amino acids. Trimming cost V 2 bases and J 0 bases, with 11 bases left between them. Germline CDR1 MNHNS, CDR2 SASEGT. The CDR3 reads CASSESGQRSGNTIYF. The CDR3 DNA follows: TGTGCCAGCAGTGAATCCGGACAGCGCTCTGGAAACACCATATATTTT.

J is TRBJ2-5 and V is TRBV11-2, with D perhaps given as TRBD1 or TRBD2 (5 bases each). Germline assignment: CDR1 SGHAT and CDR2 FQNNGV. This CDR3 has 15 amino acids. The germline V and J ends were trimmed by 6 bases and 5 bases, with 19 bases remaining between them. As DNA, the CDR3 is TGTGCCAGCAGGGATTCCGACGGGACCCTCGAGACCCAGTACTTC. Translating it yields CASRDSDGTLETQYF.

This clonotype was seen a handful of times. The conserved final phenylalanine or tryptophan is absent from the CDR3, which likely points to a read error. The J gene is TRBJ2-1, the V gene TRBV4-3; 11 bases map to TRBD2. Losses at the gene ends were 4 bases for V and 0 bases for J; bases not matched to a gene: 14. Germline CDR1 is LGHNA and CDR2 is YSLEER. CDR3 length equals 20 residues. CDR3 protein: CASSRGLAGGFSSSYNEQFL. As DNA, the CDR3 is TGCGCCAGCAGCCGCGGTCTAGCGGGGGGCTTTTCGAGCTCCTACAATGAGCAGTTCCTC.

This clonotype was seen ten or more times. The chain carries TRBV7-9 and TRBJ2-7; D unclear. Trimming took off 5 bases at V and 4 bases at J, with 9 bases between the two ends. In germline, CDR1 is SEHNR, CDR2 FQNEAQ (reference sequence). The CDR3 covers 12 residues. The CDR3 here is CASSPGPYEQYF. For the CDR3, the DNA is TGTGCCAGCAGCCCCGGGCCTTACGAGCAGTACTTC.

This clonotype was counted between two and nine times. CDR3 nucleotide sequence: TGTGCCAGCAGTCCCGGGACAGGAAAAGGAGAGCAGTACTTC. Protein product: CASSPGTGKGEQYF. V gene TRBV27 combines with J gene TRBJ2-7; 8 bases fit TRBD1. The V and J ends lost 5 bases and 7 bases, in that order; junction bases with no gene match: 10. Germline loops: CDR1 MNHEY, CDR2 SMNVEV (reference sequence). The CDR3 loop spans 14 amino acids.

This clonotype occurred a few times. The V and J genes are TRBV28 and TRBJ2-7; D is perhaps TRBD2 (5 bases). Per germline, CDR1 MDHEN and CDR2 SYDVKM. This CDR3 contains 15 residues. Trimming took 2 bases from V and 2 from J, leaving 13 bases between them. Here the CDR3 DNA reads TGTGCCAGCAGTTTACGGTCGGGGAACCCCTACGAGCAGTACGTC. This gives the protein CASSLRSGNPYEQYV.

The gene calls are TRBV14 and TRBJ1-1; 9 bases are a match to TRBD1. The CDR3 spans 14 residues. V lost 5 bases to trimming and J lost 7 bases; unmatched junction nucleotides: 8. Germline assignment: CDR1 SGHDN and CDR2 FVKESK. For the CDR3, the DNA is TGTGCCAGCAGCTCACCGGGACAGGGTTTTGAAGCTTTCTTT. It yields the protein CASSSPGQGFEAFF.

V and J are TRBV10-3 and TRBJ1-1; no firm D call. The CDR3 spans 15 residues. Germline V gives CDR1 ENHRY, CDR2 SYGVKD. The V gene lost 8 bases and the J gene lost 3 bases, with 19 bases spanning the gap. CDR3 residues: CAIGGDPTADTEAFF. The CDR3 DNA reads TGTGCCATCGGCGGAGACCCCACTGCGGACACTGAAGCTTTCTTT.

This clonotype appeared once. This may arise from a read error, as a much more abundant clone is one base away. The CDR3 DNA sequence: TGTGCCAGCAAGGGTGACTCTGAAGCTTTCTTT. Residues: CASKGDSEAFF. The chain has TRBV2 and TRBJ1-1; D unclear. Trimming took 7 bases from V and 6 from J, leaving 9 bases between them. The CDR3 extends over 11 amino acids. Per the germline V gene, CDR1 is SNHLY and CDR2 is FYNNEI.

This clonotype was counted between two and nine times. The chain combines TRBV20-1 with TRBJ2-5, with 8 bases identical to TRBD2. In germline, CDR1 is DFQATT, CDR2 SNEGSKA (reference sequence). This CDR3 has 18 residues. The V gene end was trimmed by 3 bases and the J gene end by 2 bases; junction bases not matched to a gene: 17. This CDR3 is CSARVAGRLWGFQETQYF. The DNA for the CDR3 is TGCAGTGCTAGGGTAGCGGGGAGGCTTTGGGGATTTCAAGAGACCCAGTACTTC.

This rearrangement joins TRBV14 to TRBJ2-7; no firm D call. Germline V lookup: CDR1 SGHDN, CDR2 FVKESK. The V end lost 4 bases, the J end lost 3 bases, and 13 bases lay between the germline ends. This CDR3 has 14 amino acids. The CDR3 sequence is CASSPVGRDYEQYV. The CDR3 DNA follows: TGTGCCAGCAGCCCGGTCGGCAGAGACTACGAGCAGTACGTC.

The CDR3 coding sequence is TGTGCCAGTAGTACTCCGGGACGGGAGACCCAGTACTTC. Amino acid sequence: CASSTPGRETQYF. The rearrangement links TRBV19 to TRBJ2-5; D tentatively reads TRBD1 or TRBD2 (5 bases each). Germline V gene data show CDR1 as LNHDA and CDR2 as SQIVND (reference sequence). The CDR3 is 13 residues long. V gave up 4 bases and J gave up 5 bases, with 11 bases separating them. Full variable domain (rest looked up from reference TRBV19 and TRBJ2-5): DGGITQSPKYLFRKEGQNVTLSCEQNLNHDAMYWYRQDPGQGLRLIYYSQIVNDFQKGDIAEGYSVSREKKESFPLTVTSAQKNPTAFYLCASSTPGRETQYFGPGTRLLVL.

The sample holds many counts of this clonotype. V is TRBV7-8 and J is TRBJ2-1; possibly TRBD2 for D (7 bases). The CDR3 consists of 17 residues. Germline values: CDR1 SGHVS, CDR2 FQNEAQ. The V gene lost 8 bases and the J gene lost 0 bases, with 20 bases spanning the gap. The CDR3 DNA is TGTGCCAGCGGGGGGGGGGGCTATAGCGGCTCCTACAATGAGCAGTTCTTC. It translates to CASGGGGYSGSYNEQFF.

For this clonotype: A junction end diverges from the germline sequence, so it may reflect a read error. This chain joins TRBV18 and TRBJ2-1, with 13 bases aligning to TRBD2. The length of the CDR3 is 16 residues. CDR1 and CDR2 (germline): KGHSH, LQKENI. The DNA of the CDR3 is TGTGTCAGCTCACCCGGGACTAGCGGGGACTACAATGAGCAGTTCTTC. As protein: CVSSPGTSGDYNEQFF.

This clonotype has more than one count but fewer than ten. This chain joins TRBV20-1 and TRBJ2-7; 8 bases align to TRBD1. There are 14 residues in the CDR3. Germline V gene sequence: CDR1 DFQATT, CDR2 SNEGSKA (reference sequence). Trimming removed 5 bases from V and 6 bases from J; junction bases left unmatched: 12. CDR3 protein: CSAFDETGVGEQYV. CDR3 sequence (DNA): TGCAGTGCTTTCGATGAGACAGGGGTCGGCGAGCAGTACGTC.